Each of the 13 T cell receptor beta chains below was sequenced from the same sample in a study of blood T cell repertoires in COVID-19. Repertoires were generated with immunoSEQ multiplex PCR, while TCRdb's copy carries only in-frame clones and drops some. This sample has just under 350,000 clones, with approximately 90% found just once. The sample consisted of peripheral blood. The receptors shown here come from a woman in her late teens or twenties who had recovered from COVID-19.

The V gene is TRBV6-1, the J gene TRBJ2-7, with TRBD1 matching over 9 bases. Germline lookup yields CDR1 MNHNS and CDR2 SASEGT. This CDR3 comprises 13 residues. The trim removed 5 bases at V and 9 bases at J, leaving 8 bases unmatched. The CDR3 nucleotides read TGTGCCAGCAGTAACACAGGGGGCGCGCGGCAGTACGTC. The encoded protein is CASSNTGGARQYV.

The CDR3, as DNA: TGCAGCGCCTGGTCTCTAGCGGGAGGGGCCAATGAGCAGTTCTTC. This encodes CSAWSLAGGANEQFF. This rearrangement joins TRBV29-1 to TRBJ2-1, with 12 positions matching TRBD2. The junction had 10 bases not matched to a gene; V was cut back by 7 bases and J by 6 bases. This CDR3 has 15 residues. Germline assignment: CDR1 SQVTM and CDR2 ANQGSEA.

CDR3 sequence: CASSAERGIPNEQFF. The CDR3 DNA reads TGTGCCAGTAGTGCTGAGAGGGGGATTCCCAATGAGCAGTTCTTC. The chain uses TRBV19 and TRBJ2-1, with TRBD1 as a possible D gene (6 bases). From germline, CDR1 is LNHDA and CDR2 SQIVND (reference sequence). This CDR3 is built from 15 residues. Trimming took off 5 bases at V and 6 bases at J, with 17 bases between the two ends.

V usage is TRBV7-8 and J usage is TRBJ2-1, with D uncertain. The CDR3 is 16 amino acids. Germline V CDR1 and CDR2: SGHVS, FQNEAQ. The ends were cut back, 2 bases at V and 7 bases at J, with 18 bases in the middle. The CDR3 protein is CASSLLEVPLTNEQFF. The CDR3 DNA sequence: TGTGCCAGCAGCTTACTTGAGGTCCCGCTAACTAATGAGCAGTTCTTC.

The chain carries TRBV6-2 or TRBV6-3 and TRBJ2-2; a possible D gene is TRBD1 (5 bases). V dropped 5 bases and J dropped 7 bases, with 17 bases sitting between them. Germline CDR1 is MNHEY and CDR2 is SVGEGT. The CDR3 is 15 residues long. The CDR3 coding sequence is TGTGCCAGCAGTCCCTCGGCAGGGATGAGCGGGGAGCTGTTTTTT. Protein product: CASSPSAGMSGELFF.

V usage is TRBV29-1 and J usage is TRBJ2-1, with 10 bases identical to TRBD2. Germline trimming cut 2 bases from V and 8 bases from J; bases unmatched to any gene: 6. The CDR3 runs to 14 residues. The germline V gene has CDR1 SQVTM and CDR2 ANQGSEA. The CDR3 loop is CSVERASGSDEQFF. The CDR3 nucleotides read TGCAGCGTTGAAAGGGCTAGCGGGAGCGATGAGCAGTTCTTC.

The CDR3 loop reads CASSQGSSGIAPSNEQFF. CDR3 in DNA: TGCGCCAGCAGCCAAGGGTCTAGCGGGATAGCCCCCAGCAATGAGCAGTTCTTC. This chain uses TRBV4-3 with TRBJ2-1, with 9 nucleotides matching TRBD2. V was clipped by 1 base and J by 6 bases; unmatched bases: 13. Germline V gives CDR1 LGHNA, CDR2 YSLEER. CDR3 length equals 18 residues.

The V gene is TRBV11-2, the J gene TRBJ2-1; D unresolved. The CDR3 has 16 residues. Trimming took off 5 bases at V and 8 bases at J, with 22 bases between the two ends. Germline values: CDR1 SGHAT, CDR2 FQNNGV. The CDR3 DNA sequence: TGTGCCAGCAGCCCCCGGCCCTCCCCCCAACGGGATGAGCAGTTCTTC. Translating it yields CASSPRPSPQRDEQFF.

This rearrangement joins TRBV28 to TRBJ2-4, with D maybe TRBD2 (7 bases). The germline V gene encodes CDR1 MDHEN and CDR2 SYDVKM. CDR3 length: 16 amino acids. The germline V and J ends were trimmed by 5 bases and 2 bases, with 16 bases remaining between them. This CDR3 is CASSPAGASTKNIQYF. CDR3 sequence (DNA): TGTGCCAGCAGTCCCGCGGGGGCCAGTACCAAAAACATTCAGTACTTC.

V is TRBV2 and J is TRBJ1-2; TRBD1 matches at 10 bases. Germline-derived CDR1 and CDR2 are SNHLY and FYNNEI. Trimming removed 0 bases from V and 8 bases from J; junction bases left unmatched: 18. The CDR3 totals 19 residues. CDR3 nucleotide sequence: TGTGCCAGCAGTGAAGCGCATGGGGGACAGGGGCCACTCTCGCCGGGCTACACCTTC. It specifies CASSEAHGGQGPLSPGYTF.

This clone appeared once. The rearrangement uses TRBV3-1 (or the pseudogene TRBV3-2) and TRBJ2-5; the D gene is possibly TRBD2 (6 bases). This CDR3 spans 14 amino acids. V shed 4 bases and J shed 1 base, with 10 bases lying between them. Per germline, CDR1 LGHDT and CDR2 YNNKEL (reference sequence). Written as DNA, the CDR3 is TGTGCCAGCAGCCCGGAGCGGGCCCAAGAGACCCAGTACTTC. Its translation: CASSPERAQETQYF.

V usage is TRBV9 and J usage is TRBJ2-2, with D possibly matching TRBD1 (5 bases). Germline V CDR1 and CDR2: SGDLS, YYNGEE. The CDR3 contains 16 residues. Trimming stripped 4 bases from V and 1 base from J, with 14 bases between. The CDR3 DNA reads TGTGCCAGCAGCCCGCAACCAACAGGGAACACCGGGGAGCTGTTTTTT. This gives the protein CASSPQPTGNTGELFF. The full variable domain, rest sourced from reference TRBV9 and TRBJ2-2, is DSGVTQTPKHLITATGQRVTLRCSPRSGDLSVYWYQQSLDQGLQFLIQYYNGEERAKGNILERFSAQQFPDLHSELNLSSLELGDSALYFCASSPQPTGNTGELFFGEGSRLTVL.

This chain links TRBV5-6 with TRBJ2-5; weak D call: TRBD2 (6 bases). Deletions cut 3 bases from V and 2 bases from J, with 11 bases between. This CDR3 contains 14 residues. Germline CDR1 SGHDT, CDR2 YYEEEE. CDR3: CASSYLEGQETQYF. As DNA, the CDR3 is TGTGCCAGCAGCTATTTGGAGGGGCAAGAGACCCAGTACTTC.